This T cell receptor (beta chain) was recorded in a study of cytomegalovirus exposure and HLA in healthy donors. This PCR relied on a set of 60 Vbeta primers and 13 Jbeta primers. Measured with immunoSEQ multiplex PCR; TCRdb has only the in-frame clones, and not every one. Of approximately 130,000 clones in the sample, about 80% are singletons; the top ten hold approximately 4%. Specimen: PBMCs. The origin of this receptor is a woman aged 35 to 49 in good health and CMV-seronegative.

The DNA for the CDR3 is TGCAGCGCCACAGGAGGGGACAGGGCTGGATCCGGCTACACCTTC. Its translation: CSATGGDRAGSGYTF. The chain recombines TRBV29-1 with TRBJ1-2, with 9 bases aligning to TRBD1. CDR1 SQVTM and CDR2 ANQGSEA come from the germline V gene. The CDR3 sequence is 15 residues long. The V and J ends lost 7 bases and 8 bases, in that order; junction bases with no gene match: 17.